The rows below give T cell receptor beta chains drawn from one sample of a study of blood T cell repertoires in COVID-19. The table came from immunoSEQ multiplex PCR; TCRdb's copy has only in-frame clones and leaves some out. The sample contains around 100,000 clones, roughly 80% of which appear only once. Sequencing used peripheral blood. The receptors shown here come from a woman aged 60-75 years with acute or convalescent COVID-19. The CDR3 runs from the conserved cysteine through the conserved F or W. Fields, in order: J gene, clone size, V gene, D gene, CDR3 DNA, CDR3 protein. D genes are given only for firm matches. Rows may omit the clone size; those that give it use once, few, many or a size class.

>TRBJ1-3|-|TRBV30|-
TGTGCCTGGAGTGTCTACAGCGGACTCCGAAACACCATATATTTT
CAWSVYSGLRNTIYF
>TRBJ1-4|-|TRBV2|TRBD1
TGTGCCAGCAAGGGGGGACAGACTAATGAAAAACTGTTTTTT
CASKGGQTNEKLFF
>TRBJ2-1|-|TRBV10-3|TRBD1
TGTGCCATCAGACAATCGACAGGGTCATACAATGAGCAGTTCTTC
CAIRQSTGSYNEQFF
>TRBJ1-3|-|TRBV7-8|TRBD1
TGTGCCAGCAGCTGGACAGGGCATGGAAACACCATATATTTT
CASSWTGHGNTIYF
>TRBJ1-1|-|TRBV12-3/TRBV12-4|-
TGTGCCAGCAGATCCGGTCTGAACACTGAAGCTTTCTTT
CASRSGLNTEAFF
>TRBJ1-1|-|TRBV5-4|-
TGTGCCAGCAGCTCCGGACAGTTGAACACTGAAGCTTTCTTT
CASSSGQLNTEAFF
>TRBJ1-5|-|TRBV30|-
TGTGCCTGGAGTCGACAGAATAATCAGCCCCAGCATTTT
CAWSRQNNQPQHF
>TRBJ1-1|-|TRBV5-1|-
TGCGCCAGCAGCTTGGGCCGGGGCACTGAAGCTTTCTTT
CASSLGRGTEAFF
>TRBJ1-2|-|TRBV27|-
TGTGCCAGCAGTTTATCTGGCAGGGGAATAGTTGGCTACACCTTC
CASSLSGRGIVGYTF
>TRBJ2-1|-|TRBV10-3|-
TGTGCCATCAGTGTGTTCCCAGTATTAACCCACAATGAGCAGTTCTTC
CAISVFPVLTHNEQFF
>TRBJ1-2|once|TRBV15|TRBD1
TGTGCCACCAGCGCTGCAGGGGGAGCGGGCTACACCTTC
CATSAAGGAGYTF
>TRBJ1-5|-|TRBV7-8|-
TGTGCCAGCAGCTCCGTGACGGGGAGCAATCAGCCCCAGCATTTT
CASSSVTGSNQPQHF
>TRBJ2-7|-|TRBV3-1/TRBV3-2|TRBD2
TGTGCCAGCAGCCAGACTAGCGGGCCCTCCTACGAGCAGTACTTC
CASSQTSGPSYEQYF
>TRBJ2-3|-|TRBV5-4|-
TGTGCCAGCAGCTCCAGGAAGATTGGGGATACGCAGTATTTT
CASSSRKIGDTQYF
>TRBJ1-2|-|TRBV7-9|TRBD1
TGTGCCAGCAGCTACAGTACTTCGGAGGGGGCCTACTATGGCTACACCTTC
CASSYSTSEGAYYGYTF